This T cell receptor beta chain was recorded in a study of T cell responses to AZD1222 COVID-19 vaccine. Study conclusions and caveats: Following two doses of AZD1222, Spike-specific TCR breadth and depth rose. Females made up more of the donors, who were largely white British, and clonal diversity may have come out too low.

For this clone: What it recognizes is unknown.

In germline, CDR1 is SGHRS, CDR2 YFSETQ. Trimming took off 0 bases at V and 0 bases at J, with 19 bases between the two ends. The CDR3 contains 18 residues. Using immunoSEQ multiplex PCR, the repertoire was profiled, and TCRdb retains in-frame clones only, with some absent. The sample yields about 140,000 clones, more than 80% seen once. The material sequenced was peripheral blood, taken on day 0 of AZD1222 vaccination. This sequence was found in an adult in good health. V usage is TRBV5-1 and J usage is TRBJ2-7; D is uncertain. CDR3 sequence (DNA): TGCGCCAGCAGCTTGGGGCAAGTGACACTTAGGAGCTCCTACGAGCAGTACTTC. Translation gives CASSLGQVTLRSSYEQYF.